What follows are 25 T cell receptor beta chains derived from one specimen sequenced in a study of T cell changes during pregnancy in multiple sclerosis. The protocol was immunoSEQ multiplex PCR, while the TCRdb copy is restricted to in-frame clones and leaves out a portion. Of about 38,000 clones detected, roughly 91% appear once; the ten largest clones hold roughly 6%. Sequenced material: CD8+ T cells from peripheral blood mononuclear cells, taken in the second trimester of pregnancy. The source is a female donor with multiple sclerosis, enrolled in a pregnancy study.

The chain recombines TRBV7-9 with TRBJ1-2, with D maybe TRBD1 (5 bases). The germline gives CDR1 SEHNR, CDR2 FQNEAQ (reference sequence). The V and J ends lost 1 base and 0 bases respectively, with 12 bases between them. The CDR3 is made up of 16 amino acids. Here the CDR3 reads CASSLVEGAPNYGYTF. CDR3 sequence (DNA): TGTGCCAGCAGCTTAGTCGAAGGGGCCCCTAACTATGGCTACACCTTC.

The chain has TRBV2 and TRBJ1-1; weak D call: TRBD1 (6 bases). V lost 4 bases and J 1 base, leaving 13 bases between the germline ends. Germline V lookup: CDR1 SNHLY, CDR2 FYNNEI. The CDR3 covers 15 residues. CDR3 residues: CASSGMTGENTEAFF. CDR3 DNA: TGTGCCAGCAGTGGAATGACAGGCGAGAACACTGAAGCTTTCTTT.

Only one count was recorded for this clone. This chain joins TRBV7-9 and TRBJ1-3; 7 bases are shared with TRBD1. CDR3 length: 15 amino acids. Germline loops: CDR1 SEHNR, CDR2 FQNEAQ (reference sequence). V was clipped by 6 bases and J by 8 bases; unmatched bases: 13. CDR3 loop: CASRDRELASHTIYF. CDR3 DNA: TGTGCCAGCAGAGACAGGGAACTCGCCTCTCACACCATATATTTT.

The V and J genes are TRBV27 and TRBJ1-2, with 7 positions matching TRBD1. V shed 4 bases and J 4 bases; nucleotides not matched to a gene: 9. CDR1 and CDR2 from the germline V gene are MNHEY and SMNVEV (reference sequence). CDR3 size: 15 residues. The CDR3: CASSSTGESIYGYTF. CDR3 nucleotide sequence: TGTGCCAGCAGTTCTACAGGGGAGTCGATCTATGGCTACACCTTC.

Note on this clone: Other DNA sequences in the same sample also yield this CDR3. The V call is TRBV18, the J call TRBJ2-7; weak D call: TRBD2 (7 bases). Trimming removed 3 bases at V and 2 bases at J, with 14 bases between. The CDR3 length is 15 residues. The V gene's germline CDR1 is KGHSH and CDR2 LQKENI. CDR3 sequence (DNA): TGTGCCAGCTCACCGCCGAGGGGGGGCCCCTACGAGCAGTACTTC. Its translation is CASSPPRGGPYEQYF.

V usage is TRBV5-4 and J usage is TRBJ2-7, with D possibly being TRBD2 (6 bases). The CDR3 runs to 12 residues. Germline-derived CDR1 and CDR2 are SGHNT and YYREEE (reference sequence). V was cut by 4 bases and J by 5 bases, with 10 bases left in between. This CDR3 reads CASSPAGDEQYF. In DNA form, the CDR3 reads TGTGCCAGCAGCCCAGCGGGCGACGAGCAGTACTTC.

This chain uses TRBV12-5 with TRBJ2-3, with 8 bases lining up with TRBD2. Germline loops: CDR1 LGHNT, CDR2 FRNRAP. The V segment lost 0 bases and the J segment 3 bases; nucleotides outside the gene matches: 8. This CDR3 region has 17 residues. The CDR3: CASGLVRDSGATDTQYF. In nucleotides, the CDR3 is TGTGCTAGTGGTTTGGTTCGCGATAGCGGGGCGACAGATACGCAGTATTTT.

The rearrangement joins TRBV19 to TRBJ2-7, with a possible D match to TRBD1 (6 bases). The V gene lost 3 bases and the J gene lost 4 bases, with 13 bases spanning the gap. The CDR3 length is 14 residues. CDR1 and CDR2 from the germline V gene are LNHDA and SQIVND (reference sequence). CDR3 sequence: CASSIGGHLYEQYF. The CDR3 DNA reads TGTGCCAGTAGTATTGGGGGACACCTTTACGAGCAGTACTTC.

V usage is TRBV12-5 and J usage is TRBJ2-5; tentatively, D is TRBD1 (5 bases). Germline V gene data show CDR1 as LGHNT and CDR2 as FRNRAP. CDR3 size: 15 residues. The germline V and J ends were trimmed by 0 bases and 1 base, with 9 bases remaining between them. CDR3 residues: CASGLVQGPQETQYF. The CDR3, as DNA: TGTGCTAGTGGTTTGGTGCAGGGCCCCCAAGAGACCCAGTACTTC.

This chain uses TRBV6-4 with TRBJ2-1; a weak D match, TRBD2 (5 bases). Trimming cost V 9 bases and J 1 base, with 10 bases left between them. This CDR3 comprises 13 residues. The germline gives CDR1 MRHNA, CDR2 SNTAGT. CDR3 coding DNA: TGTGCCAGTTCGGGGAGTTCCTACAATGAGCAGTTCTTC. Amino acids: CASSGSSYNEQFF.

CDR3 coding DNA: TGTGCCAGCAGGACAGTGGGGGGAAGCTACGAGCAGTACTTC. As protein: CASRTVGGSYEQYF. The chain couples TRBV27 to TRBJ2-7; D perhaps matches TRBD2 (6 bases). Trimming pared 6 bases from V and 3 bases from J, leaving 15 bases between. The CDR3 has 14 residues. The V gene's germline CDR1 is MNHEY and CDR2 SMNVEV (reference sequence).

V is TRBV19 and J is TRBJ2-1; a possible D gene is TRBD2 (7 bases). Trimming left V 0 bases short and J 9 bases short, with 12 bases between. The CDR3 covers 14 residues. The germline V gene has CDR1 LNHDA and CDR2 SQIVND (reference sequence). This CDR3 reads CASSIEAGAVEQFF. Here the CDR3 DNA reads TGTGCCAGTAGTATAGAGGCGGGGGCCGTTGAGCAGTTCTTC.

This chain connects TRBV25-1 to TRBJ2-7; no clear D. V lost 2 bases to trimming and J lost 2 bases, with 10 bases between them. The CDR3 extends over 14 amino acids. Germline CDR1 and CDR2: MGHDK and SYGVNS. The CDR3 DNA follows: TGTGCCAGCAGTGAAGAAATCAGGCCCTACGAGCAGTACTTC. This codes for CASSEEIRPYEQYF.

The J gene is TRBJ2-3, the V gene TRBV9, with TRBD2 matching over 9 bases. The V and J ends lost 3 bases and 2 bases, in that order; junction bases with no gene match: 10. This CDR3 has 17 residues. Germline CDR1 SGDLS, CDR2 YYNGEE. The CDR3 DNA sequence: TGTGCCAGCAGCGGAGGTCTTGCGGGGGGGTCCACAGATACGCAGTATTTT. Translating gives CASSGGLAGGSTDTQYF.

CDR3: CASRLAGWYEQYF. CDR3 nucleotide sequence: TGTGCCAGCAGACTTGCCGGTTGGTACGAGCAGTACTTC. This sequence joins TRBV21-1 and TRBJ2-7; the table's D call, TRBD2, has no DNA check behind it. TRBV21-1 is described as a pseudogene. The CDR3 runs to 13 residues.

The chain employs TRBV11-2 and TRBJ1-6; D gene uncertain. Trimming took 3 bases from V and 9 from J, leaving 15 bases between them. Germline values: CDR1 SGHAT, CDR2 FQNNGV. The CDR3 contains 15 residues. In DNA form, the CDR3 reads TGTGCCAGCAGCTTTACGGGAATGGGCGGTTCACCCCTCCACTTT. Protein sequence: CASSFTGMGGSPLHF.

The rearrangement joins TRBV27 to TRBJ2-3, with 15 bases fitting TRBD2. Germline CDR1 is MNHEY and CDR2 is SMNVEV (reference sequence). CDR3 length equals 16 residues. V dropped 6 bases and J dropped 3; count of bases not matched to a gene: 4. As DNA, the CDR3 is TGTGCCAGCAGGGGACTAGCGGGAGGTTGGACAGATACGCAGTATTTT. Amino acids: CASRGLAGGWTDTQYF.

V and J are TRBV27 and TRBJ2-7, with TRBD1 as a possible D gene (6 bases). Germline-derived CDR1 and CDR2 are MNHEY and SMNVEV (reference sequence). This CDR3 is built from 14 residues. V was pared by 4 bases and J by 6 bases, with 16 bases between. The CDR3 loop is CASSSHRDLFEQYF. DNA for the CDR3: TGTGCCAGCAGTTCCCACAGGGACCTCTTCGAGCAGTACTTC.

The rearrangement links TRBV7-9 to TRBJ2-3; TRBD2 matches at 10 bases. The ends lost 1 base at V and 2 bases at J; junction bases unmatched: 3. Germline V gene data show CDR1 as SEHNR and CDR2 as FQNEAQ (reference sequence). This CDR3 has 16 amino acids. CDR3 amino acids: CASSLGTSGTTDTQYF. The CDR3 DNA follows: TGTGCCAGCAGCTTAGGGACTAGCGGTACCACAGATACGCAGTATTTT.

This chain links TRBV7-6 with TRBJ1-1, with TRBD1 identical over 8 bases. There are 12 residues in the CDR3. Germline trimming cut 3 bases from V and 7 bases from J; bases unmatched to any gene: 1. Per the germline V gene, CDR1 is SGHVS and CDR2 is FNYEAQ. CDR3 sequence: CASSFGQGEAFF. Written as DNA, the CDR3 is TGTGCCAGCAGCTTCGGACAGGGTGAAGCTTTCTTT.

The genes are TRBV9 and TRBJ1-1; 9 bases are shared with TRBD1. Germline V gene data show CDR1 as SGDLS and CDR2 as YYNGEE. The J segment lost 3 bases and the V segment lost 0 bases, leaving 3 bases of the junction unmatched. CDR3 size: 15 residues. CDR3 sequence: CASSVEDRGDTEAFF. The CDR3 DNA reads TGTGCCAGCAGCGTAGAGGACAGGGGAGACACTGAAGCTTTCTTT.

The chain links TRBV5-1 to TRBJ2-7; D ambiguous. Looked up from germline, CDR1 is SGHRS and CDR2 is YFSETQ. Trimming took off 4 bases at V and 3 bases at J, with 20 bases between the two ends. This CDR3 contains 16 residues. The CDR3 sequence: CASSLQSSDGIYEQYF. The CDR3 nucleotides read TGCGCCAGCAGCCTCCAATCAAGCGACGGAATCTACGAGCAGTACTTC.

This sequence joins TRBV14 and TRBJ2-7, with 11 bases lining up with TRBD2. Germline loops: CDR1 SGHDN, CDR2 FVKESK. The CDR3 sequence is 15 residues long. V lost 1 base, J lost 4 bases, and 3 bases stayed unmatched. The chain's CDR3 is CASSQGGTSGYEQYF. CDR3 sequence (DNA): TGTGCCAGCAGCCAAGGGGGGACTAGCGGTTACGAGCAGTACTTC.

The J gene is TRBJ1-2, the V gene TRBV9; D is unclear. The length of the CDR3 is 14 residues. The V and J ends lost 2 bases and 4 bases respectively, with 12 bases between them. Germline CDR1 reads SGDLS; CDR2 reads YYNGEE. The CDR3: CASSVEPGSYGYTF. CDR3 bases: TGTGCCAGCAGCGTCGAACCGGGGAGCTATGGCTACACCTTC.

The chain carries TRBV27 and TRBJ2-7; a possible D gene is TRBD2 (5 bases). Trimming pared 10 bases from V and 4 bases from J, leaving 17 bases between. The germline CDR1 and CDR2 sequences are MNHEY and SMNVEV (reference sequence). The CDR3 is made up of 13 amino acids. CDR3 coding DNA: TGTGCCACCAGGCCCCAAGGAGGTTACGAGCAGTACTTC. It is translated as CATRPQGGYEQYF.